These 18 T cell receptor beta chains were sequenced from one sample in a study of T cell responses to AZD1222 COVID-19 vaccine. Sequencing was performed with immunoSEQ multiplex PCR; in TCRdb, only in-frame clones are kept and a portion is missing. The sample has roughly 190,000 clones, 85% to 95% seen once; the top ten hold about 4%. Sequencing used peripheral blood, obtained 28 days after the second dose of the MenACWY control vaccine. These receptor sequences come from an adult who received the MenACWY meningococcal vaccine as a control.

This chain joins TRBV27 and TRBJ1-4; D unresolved. Per germline, CDR1 MNHEY and CDR2 SMNVEV (reference sequence). This CDR3 is built from 14 residues. V lost 3 bases, J lost 4 bases, and 9 bases lay in between. CDR3 nucleotides: TGTGCCAGCAGTTTCTGGAGCGGTAATGAAAAACTGTTTTTT. It specifies CASSFWSGNEKLFF.

This chain joins TRBV5-1 and TRBJ1-1; 9 bases map to TRBD1. CDR1 and CDR2 (germline): SGHRS, YFSETQ. The CDR3 loop spans 17 amino acids. J lost 2 bases, V lost 3 bases, and 11 bases had no gene match. CDR3 in amino acids: CASSSRTGEGINTEAFF. DNA of the CDR3: TGCGCCAGCAGCTCCCGGACAGGGGAAGGTATAAACACTGAAGCTTTCTTT.

This rearrangement joins TRBV25-1 to TRBJ2-1; the D call may be TRBD1 or TRBD2 (6 bases each). Looked up from germline, CDR1 is MGHDK and CDR2 is SYGVNS. This CDR3 is built from 13 residues. Trimming shortened V by 10 bases and J by 7 bases, and 17 bases separated the two germline ends. CDR3: CATGGAGENEQFF. CDR3 DNA sequence: TGTGCCACCGGAGGGGCAGGGGAAAATGAGCAGTTCTTC.

The chain uses TRBV24-1 and TRBJ2-1; 8 positions match TRBD2. CDR1 and CDR2 (germline): KGHDR, SFDVKD. Germline trimming cut 4 bases from V and 8 bases from J; bases unmatched to any gene: 9. The CDR3 consists of 15 residues. CDR3 loop: CATSDQRTSLDEQFF. The CDR3 nucleotides read TGTGCCACCAGTGACCAGCGGACTAGCTTAGATGAGCAGTTCTTC.

The V gene is TRBV6-2 or TRBV6-3, the J gene TRBJ1-1; the D gene is possibly TRBD1 (6 bases). This CDR3 spans 15 amino acids. V was trimmed by 0 bases and J by 6 bases, leaving 14 bases between them. Germline lookup yields CDR1 MNHEY and CDR2 SVGEGT. The CDR3 region has the DNA TGTGCCAGCAGTTACTCTAGGGGGACCGGAGCTGAAGCTTTCTTT. This sequence encodes CASSYSRGTGAEAFF.

V gene TRBV10-3 combines with J gene TRBJ2-5, with 14 bases identical to TRBD2. CDR1 ENHRY and CDR2 SYGVKD come from the germline V gene. J gave up 2 bases and V 8 bases, and 7 bases lay outside the gene matches. The CDR3 extends over 16 amino acids. The CDR3 is CAIGQTSGRDQETQYF. CDR3 in DNA: TGTGCCATCGGACAGACTAGCGGGAGGGATCAAGAGACCCAGTACTTC.

V is TRBV5-4 and J is TRBJ2-7; TRBD2 matches 14 bases. Per the germline V gene, CDR1 is SGHNT and CDR2 is YYREEE (reference sequence). The CDR3 is 16 residues long. Losses at the gene ends were 4 bases for V and 4 bases for J; bases not matched to a gene: 7. The CDR3 loop reads CASSIGTSGSLYEQYF. CDR3 in DNA: TGTGCCAGCAGCATCGGGACTAGCGGGAGTTTATACGAGCAGTACTTC.

This clone was counted a single time. V usage is TRBV27 and J usage is TRBJ2-7; 11 bases fit TRBD2. The CDR3 length is 15 residues. The V and J ends lost 2 bases and 5 bases, in that order; junction bases with no gene match: 5. Per the germline V gene, CDR1 is MNHEY and CDR2 is SMNVEV (reference sequence). The CDR3 DNA reads as TGTGCCAGCAGTTTAAGACTAGCGGGGTTCAACGAGCAGTACTTC. It encodes CASSLRLAGFNEQYF.

The V and J genes are TRBV5-1 and TRBJ1-1, with D maybe TRBD1 (5 bases). Trimming shortened V by 6 bases and J by 3 bases, and 15 bases separated the two germline ends. Germline CDR1 is SGHRS and CDR2 is YFSETQ. The CDR3 sequence is 14 residues long. This CDR3 reads CASTRGVMDTEAFF. The CDR3 DNA reads TGCGCCAGCACCCGGGGGGTGATGGACACTGAAGCTTTCTTT.

V and J are TRBV7-3 and TRBJ1-2, with D unresolved. The CDR3 has 13 amino acids. V lost 5 bases to trimming and J lost 2 bases, with 9 bases between them. From germline, CDR1 is SGHTA and CDR2 FQGTGA. The CDR3 region is CASSARGNYGYTF. The CDR3 DNA is TGTGCCAGCAGCGCCCGGGGAAACTATGGCTACACCTTC.

This chain joins TRBV19 and TRBJ2-3; 9 nucleotides agree with TRBD2. V trimming: 2 bases; J trimming: 3 bases; junction bases outside the gene matches: 9. There are 17 residues in the CDR3. CDR1 and CDR2 (germline): LNHDA, SQIVND (reference sequence). The CDR3 nucleotides read TGTGCCAGTAGTATACCGCGGGGCGGGGGGGTAACAGATACGCAGTATTTT. Amino acids: CASSIPRGGGVTDTQYF.

This rearrangement joins TRBV9 to TRBJ1-2; D perhaps matches TRBD1 (6 bases). V dropped 4 bases and J dropped 8 bases, with 15 bases sitting between them. From germline, CDR1 is SGDLS and CDR2 YYNGEE. The CDR3 totals 13 residues. The DNA for the CDR3 is TGTGCCAGCAGCCTGGGGGGCCCCGGGGGCTACACCTTC. It is translated as CASSLGGPGGYTF.

V usage is TRBV6-5 and J usage is TRBJ1-4, with D unclear. Germline CDR1 and CDR2: MNHEY and SVGAGI. The V and J ends lost 7 bases and 11 bases respectively, with 17 bases between them. This CDR3 is built from 13 residues. CDR3 sequence (DNA): TGTGCCAGCAATACCGACTTGGAGTGGAAACTGTTTTTT. Protein product: CASNTDLEWKLFF.

The rearrangement joins TRBV10-1 to TRBJ2-1; the match to TRBD2 covers 7 bases. The J segment lost 6 bases and the V segment lost 2 bases, leaving 4 bases of the junction unmatched. The germline V gene has CDR1 WNHNN and CDR2 SYGVQD (reference sequence). The CDR3 extends over 14 amino acids. The CDR3 bases are TGCGCCAGCAGTGAGGGCCTAGCGGCCAATGAGCAGTTCTTC. It translates to CASSEGLAANEQFF.

This clone appeared a few times. This chain connects TRBV28 to TRBJ1-2; D is undetermined. The CDR3 has 12 residues. The ends were cut back, 7 bases at V and 8 bases at J, with 14 bases in the middle. Germline-derived CDR1 and CDR2 are MDHEN and SYDVKM. CDR3 DNA: TGTGCCAGCATTGCCGGGAAGGGAGGCTACACCTTC. Translated: CASIAGKGGYTF.

The rearrangement joins TRBV27 to TRBJ2-7; a possible D gene is TRBD1 (6 bases). CDR3 length equals 16 residues. V gave up 2 bases and J gave up 2 bases, with 16 bases separating them. In germline, CDR1 is MNHEY, CDR2 SMNVEV (reference sequence). The CDR3 here is CASSLTQGHPAYEQYF. Written as DNA, the CDR3 is TGTGCCAGCAGTTTAACCCAGGGACACCCTGCCTACGAGCAGTACTTC.

The V call is TRBV5-1, the J call TRBJ1-1, with D perhaps TRBD1 (5 bases). Germline lookup yields CDR1 SGHRS and CDR2 YFSETQ. The CDR3 has 11 residues. The V end was cut by 4 bases, the J end by 8 bases, with 9 bases between. The CDR3 DNA sequence: TGCGCCAGCAGCCGGGGGAACGAAGCTTTCTTT. Its translation: CASSRGNEAFF.

V gene TRBV25-1 combines with J gene TRBJ1-1; 8 bases are a match to TRBD1. The J segment lost 1 base and the V segment lost 7 bases, leaving 5 bases of the junction unmatched. The CDR3 extends over 14 amino acids. Germline CDR1 is MGHDK and CDR2 is SYGVNS. This chain's CDR3 is CASTRQGWNTEAFF. The CDR3 DNA reads TGTGCCAGCACCCGACAGGGGTGGAACACTGAAGCTTTCTTT.